The TCR beta chain described here comes from a study of blood T cells in healthy people across ages. Germline CDR1 reads DFQATT; CDR2 reads SNEGSKA (reference sequence). This CDR3 is 15 amino acids long. Losses at the gene ends were 0 bases for V and 4 bases for J; bases not matched to a gene: 4. This clonotype has at least ten counts. Using a J-beta primer mix together with a sample-barcoded 5' primer, a second PCR was run for roughly 6 to 11 cycles. TCRdb independently ran MiXCR on the 5' RACE reads; one entry per CDR3 protein. The table shows 1.8 million or so distinct CDR3 sequences, with approximately 39% occurring only once.

The chain employs TRBV20-1 and TRBJ2-1, with 9 bases matching TRBD2. The specimen sequenced was blood. This clonotype originated in a human donor in good health. CDR3 DNA: TGCAGTGCTAGAGATCGGCGGGGGGGGTACAATGAGCAGTTCTTC. It is translated as CSARDRRGGYNEQFF.